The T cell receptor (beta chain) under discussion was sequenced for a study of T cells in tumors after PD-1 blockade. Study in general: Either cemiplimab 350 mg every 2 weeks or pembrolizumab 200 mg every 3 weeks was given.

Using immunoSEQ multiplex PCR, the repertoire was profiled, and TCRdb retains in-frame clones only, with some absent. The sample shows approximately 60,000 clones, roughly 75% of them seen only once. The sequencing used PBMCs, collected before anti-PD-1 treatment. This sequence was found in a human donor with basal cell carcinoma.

The CDR3 DNA sequence: TGCAGTGCTAGTAGGCTAGCAGCTACGAGCACAGATACGCAGTATTTT. It is translated as CSASRLAATSTDTQYF. The chain combines TRBV20-1 with TRBJ2-3; D may be TRBD2 (5 bases). V shed 3 bases and J shed 0 bases, with 16 bases lying between them. CDR3 length: 16 amino acids. The V gene's germline CDR1 is DFQATT and CDR2 SNEGSKA (reference sequence).